This TCR beta chain was documented in a study of human T cells and chemical hapten exposure. As for the study in general: TCR yields differed between samples (mainly from small differences in pooled library volume).

Documented time point: patch test 2, 6 weeks after DPC sensitization. Noted treatment: therapeutic diphenylcyclopropenone sensitization with weekly scalp DPC. TCRdb re-derived calls from the RACE reads in MiXCR, one entry per CDR3 protein. This sample has over 65,000 distinct CDR3 sequences, with around a tenth found just once. V shed 1 base and J shed 7 bases, with 10 bases lying between them. From germline, CDR1 is DFQATT and CDR2 SNEGSKA (reference sequence). The length of the CDR3 is 12 residues. This chain uses TRBV20-1 with TRBJ1-2; no definite D call. The specimen comprised whole blood, sampled in connection with sensitization to the hapten diphenylcyclopropenone (DPC). This TCR derives from a man younger than 30 with alopecia areata. Some clones in this sample may be carry-over from other donors' samples. CDR3 nucleotides: TGCAGTGCTAGAGCCGCAAGAGCTGGCTACACCTTC. Translating gives CSARAARAGYTF.